This TCR beta chain was identified during a study of blood T cell repertoires in COVID-19. Overall study: Samples came from the United States, Italy and Spain, spanning acute and convalescent COVID-19. The analysed material was cDNA or gDNA that came from T cells, B-cell-depleted T cells, or PBMCs.

Germline lookup yields CDR1 SGHNT and CDR2 YYREEE (reference sequence). The CDR3 consists of 16 residues. J was trimmed by 4 bases and V by 4 bases; bases with no gene match: 10. Original handling: It was from reference gene primer amplification that nucleated cell counts were estimated. TCRdb's table, derived via immunoSEQ multiplex PCR, lists solely in-frame clones and lacks some. V and J calls plus clone size are reproduced from that table; the DNA served to infer D and trimming. The table includes 250,000 to 350,000 clones, 75% to 90% detected once. A single count supports this clone. This chain connects TRBV5-4 to TRBJ2-7; 11 bases match TRBD2. This clonotype was obtained from a man younger than 40 with acute or convalescent COVID-19. The sample taken for sequencing was peripheral blood. The CDR3 coding sequence is TGTGCCAGCAGCACCTTGACTAGCGGGGCGAATTACGAGCAGTACTTC. Encoded protein: CASSTLTSGANYEQYF.